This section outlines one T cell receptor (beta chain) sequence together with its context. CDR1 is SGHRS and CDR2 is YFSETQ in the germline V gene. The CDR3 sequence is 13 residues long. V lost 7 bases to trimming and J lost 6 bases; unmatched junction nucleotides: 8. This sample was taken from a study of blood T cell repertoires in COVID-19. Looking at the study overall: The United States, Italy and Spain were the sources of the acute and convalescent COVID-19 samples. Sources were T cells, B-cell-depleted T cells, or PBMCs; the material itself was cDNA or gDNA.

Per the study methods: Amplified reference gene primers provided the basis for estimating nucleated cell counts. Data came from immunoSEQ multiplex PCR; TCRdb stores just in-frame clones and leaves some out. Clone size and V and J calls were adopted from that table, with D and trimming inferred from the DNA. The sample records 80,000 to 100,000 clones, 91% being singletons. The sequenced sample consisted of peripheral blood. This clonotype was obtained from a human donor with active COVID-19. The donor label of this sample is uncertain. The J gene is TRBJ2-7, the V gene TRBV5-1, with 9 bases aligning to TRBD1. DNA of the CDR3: TGCGCCAGCCGACAGGGGGTCATCGGCGAGCAGTACTTC. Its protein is CASRQGVIGEQYF. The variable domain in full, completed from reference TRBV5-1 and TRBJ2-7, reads KAGVTQTPRYLIKTRGQQVTLSCSPISGHRSVSWYQQTPGQGLQFLFEYFSETQRNKGNFPGRFSGRQFSNSRSEMNVSTLELGDSALYLCASRQGVIGEQYFGPGTRLTVT.